These 6 T cell receptor beta chains share one sample of origin, sequenced in a study of blood T cell repertoires in COVID-19. Method: immunoSEQ multiplex PCR; TCRdb's copy keeps in-frame clones and lacks some. The sample has more than 200,000 clones; almost 90% are singletons. Sequencing was performed on peripheral blood. The receptors shown here come from a man older than 75 with acute or convalescent COVID-19.

This clone was seen only a few times. The chain joins TRBV5-1 to TRBJ2-7; TRBD2 agrees at 7 bases. There are 14 residues in the CDR3. Germline trimming cut 7 bases from V and 2 bases from J; bases unmatched to any gene: 9. Germline loops: CDR1 SGHRS, CDR2 YFSETQ. CDR3: CASAPSGYAYEQYF. CDR3 coding DNA: TGCGCCAGCGCGCCTAGCGGCTACGCCTACGAGCAGTACTTC.

This chain links TRBV18 with TRBJ2-7; the match to TRBD1 covers 8 bases. The CDR3 sequence is 15 residues long. V was clipped by 6 bases and J by 4 bases; unmatched bases: 11. Germline CDR1 and CDR2: KGHSH and LQKENI. CDR3 loop: CASSRGQGRVYEQYF. The CDR3 DNA is TGTGCCAGCTCCCGAGGACAGGGACGGGTGTACGAGCAGTACTTC.

The rearrangement links TRBV5-1 to TRBJ2-5; 11 nucleotides line up with TRBD2. J lost 5 bases, V lost 2 bases, and 11 bases had no gene match. CDR1 is SGHRS and CDR2 is YFSETQ in the germline V gene. This CDR3 contains 17 residues. The CDR3 DNA reads as TGCGCCAGCAGCTTCCGACTAGCGGGGCTTAAGGGTGAGACCCAGTACTTC. It translates to CASSFRLAGLKGETQYF. Together with reference TRBV5-1 and TRBJ2-5, the CDR3 gives the full variable domain: KAGVTQTPRYLIKTRGQQVTLSCSPISGHRSVSWYQQTPGQGLQFLFEYFSETQRNKGNFPGRFSGRQFSNSRSEMNVSTLELGDSALYLCASSFRLAGLKGETQYFGPGTRLLVL.

The chain links TRBV4-3 to TRBJ1-5, with D perhaps matching TRBD1 (6 bases). V was pared by 3 bases and J by 8 bases, with 17 bases between. The CDR3 length is 15 residues. Germline CDR1 and CDR2: LGHNA and YSLEER. CDR3 sequence reads: CASSQDRLKGEPQHF. CDR3 in DNA: TGCGCCAGCAGCCAGGACAGACTAAAAGGAGAGCCCCAGCATTTT.

This clone was observed a few times. The chain joins TRBV2 to TRBJ2-7, with a possible D match to TRBD2 (6 bases). Germline CDR1 SNHLY, CDR2 FYNNEI. CDR3 size: 15 residues. Trimming cost V 4 bases and J 0 bases, with 13 bases left between them. DNA of the CDR3: TGTGCCAGCAGTGTAGGACGGGGGAGCTCCTACGAGCAGTACTTC. This translates into CASSVGRGSSYEQYF.

This chain connects TRBV6-1 to TRBJ1-1; D remains ambiguous. Trimming took 4 bases from V and 3 from J, leaving 21 bases between them. The CDR3 is 17 amino acids. Germline CDR1 reads MNHNS; CDR2 reads SASEGT. CDR3 sequence (DNA): TGTGCCAGCAGTGGCCCGCCACGACAAGAGTGGGACACTGAAGCTTTCTTT. Its translation is CASSGPPRQEWDTEAFF.